Given below is one T cell receptor (beta chain) in context. V gave up 2 bases and J gave up 5 bases, with 6 bases separating them. Germline CDR1 MNHEY, CDR2 SVGAGI. The CDR3 extends over 12 amino acids. Clones were read by immunoSEQ multiplex PCR, and TCRdb kept only the in-frame ones, dropping some. The sample holds 110,000 to 150,000 clones, approximately 80% seen once. The data were taken from a study of blood T cell repertoires in COVID-19. Study-wide background: The samples span acute and convalescent COVID-19 from the United States, Italy and Spain.

The sequencing sample was made of PBMCs or T cells enriched from blood (not recorded which). The J gene is TRBJ2-5, the V gene TRBV6-5; maybe TRBD2 (6 bases). The clonotype was recovered from a woman aged 18-29 years who had been exposed to COVID-19. CDR3 in DNA: TGTGCCAGCAGTTACGGGGGGGAGACCCAGTACTTC. Translation gives CASSYGGETQYF.